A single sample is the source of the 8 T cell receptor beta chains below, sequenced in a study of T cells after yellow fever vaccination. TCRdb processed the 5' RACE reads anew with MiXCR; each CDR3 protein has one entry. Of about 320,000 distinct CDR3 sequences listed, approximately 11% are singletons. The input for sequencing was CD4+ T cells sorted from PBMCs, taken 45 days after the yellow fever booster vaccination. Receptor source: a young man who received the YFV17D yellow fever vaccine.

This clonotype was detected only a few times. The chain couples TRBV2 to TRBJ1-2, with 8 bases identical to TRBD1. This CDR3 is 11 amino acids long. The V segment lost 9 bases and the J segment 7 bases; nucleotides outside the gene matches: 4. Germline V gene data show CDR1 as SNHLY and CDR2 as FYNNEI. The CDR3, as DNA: TGTGCCAGTGGACAGGGAGCTGGCTACACCTTC. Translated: CASGQGAGYTF. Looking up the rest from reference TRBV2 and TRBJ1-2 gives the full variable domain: EPEVTQTPSHQVTQMGQEVILRCVPISNHLYFYWYRQILGQKVEFLVSFYNNEISEKSEIFDDQFSVERPDGSNFTLKIRSTKLEDSAMYFCASGQGAGYTFGSGTRLTVV.

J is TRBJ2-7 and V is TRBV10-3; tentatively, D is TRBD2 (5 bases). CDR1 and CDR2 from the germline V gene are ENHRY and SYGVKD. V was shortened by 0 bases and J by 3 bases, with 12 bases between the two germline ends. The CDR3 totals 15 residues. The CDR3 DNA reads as TGTGCCATCAGTGAGTCTAATGTACGGGGCTACGAGCAGTACTTC. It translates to CAISESNVRGYEQYF.

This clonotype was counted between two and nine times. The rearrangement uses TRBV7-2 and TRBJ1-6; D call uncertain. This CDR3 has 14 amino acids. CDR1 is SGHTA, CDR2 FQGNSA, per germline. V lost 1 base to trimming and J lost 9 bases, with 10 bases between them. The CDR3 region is CASSLGRKFSPLHF. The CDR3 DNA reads TGTGCCAGCAGCTTAGGCAGAAAATTTTCACCCCTCCACTTT.

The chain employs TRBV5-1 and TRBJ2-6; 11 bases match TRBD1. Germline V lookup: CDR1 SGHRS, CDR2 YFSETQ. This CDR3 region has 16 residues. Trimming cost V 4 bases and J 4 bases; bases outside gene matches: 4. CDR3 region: CASSMGQGDGANVLTF. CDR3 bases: TGCGCCAGCAGCATGGGACAGGGGGACGGGGCCAACGTCCTGACTTTC.

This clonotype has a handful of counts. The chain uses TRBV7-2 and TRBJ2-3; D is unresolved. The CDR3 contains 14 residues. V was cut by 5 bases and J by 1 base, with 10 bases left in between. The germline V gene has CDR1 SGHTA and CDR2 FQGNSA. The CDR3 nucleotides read TGTGCCAGCAGCCGTTTACAAGGCACAGATACGCAGTATTTT. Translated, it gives CASSRLQGTDTQYF.

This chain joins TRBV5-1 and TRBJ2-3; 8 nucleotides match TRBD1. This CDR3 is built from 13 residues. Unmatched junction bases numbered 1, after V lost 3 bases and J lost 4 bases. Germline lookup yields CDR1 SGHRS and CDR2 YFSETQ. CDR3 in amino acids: CASSWGQADTQYF. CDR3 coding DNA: TGCGCCAGCAGCTGGGGACAGGCAGATACGCAGTATTTT.

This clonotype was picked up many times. The CDR3 sequence: CASRGLAGAGDTQYF. The CDR3 region has the DNA TGTGCCAGCAGGGGACTAGCGGGGGCCGGGGATACGCAGTATTTT. The V call is TRBV3-1, the J call TRBJ2-3; the match to TRBD2 covers 14 bases. The junction had 5 bases not matched to a gene; V was cut back by 6 bases and J by 6 bases. This CDR3 spans 15 amino acids. Germline V gene data show CDR1 as LGHDT and CDR2 as YNNKEL (reference sequence).

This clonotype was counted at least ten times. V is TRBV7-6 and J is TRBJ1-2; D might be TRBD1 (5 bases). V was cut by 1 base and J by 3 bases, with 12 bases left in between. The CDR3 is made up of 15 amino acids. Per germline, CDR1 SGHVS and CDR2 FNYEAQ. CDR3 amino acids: CASSLVAGTDYGYTF. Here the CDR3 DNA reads TGTGCCAGCAGCTTAGTTGCGGGGACGGACTATGGCTACACCTTC.